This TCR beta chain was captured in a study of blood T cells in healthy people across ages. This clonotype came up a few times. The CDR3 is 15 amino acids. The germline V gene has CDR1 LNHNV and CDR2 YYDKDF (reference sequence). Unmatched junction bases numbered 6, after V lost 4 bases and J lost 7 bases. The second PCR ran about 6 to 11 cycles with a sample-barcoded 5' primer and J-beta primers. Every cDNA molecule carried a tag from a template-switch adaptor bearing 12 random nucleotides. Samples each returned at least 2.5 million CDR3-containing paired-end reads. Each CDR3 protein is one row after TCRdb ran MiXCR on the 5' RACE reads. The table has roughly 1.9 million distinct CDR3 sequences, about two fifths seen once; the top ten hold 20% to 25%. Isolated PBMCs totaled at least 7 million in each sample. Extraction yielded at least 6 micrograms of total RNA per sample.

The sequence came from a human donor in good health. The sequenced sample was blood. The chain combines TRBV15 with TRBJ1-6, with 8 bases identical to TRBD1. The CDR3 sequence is CATSTTTGANSPLHF. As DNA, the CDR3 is TGTGCCACCAGCACTACGACAGGGGCAAATTCACCCCTCCACTTT.